Below are 17 T cell receptor beta chains sequenced from a single sample in a study of T cells in Graves' hyperthyroidism and ophthalmopathy. The source material, RNA transcripts, was used to amplify TCR beta CDR3 regions. First-round RT-PCR targeting the TCR CDR3 was performed with the HTBI primer set. Each CDR3 protein is one row after TCRdb ran MiXCR on the multiplex PCR reads. The sample contains 400,000 to 550,000 distinct CDR3 sequences, roughly an eighth of which appear only once. Sequenced sample: blood. All receptors come from a woman in her late teens or twenties with Graves' hyperthyroidism.

This clonotype appeared many times. The chain has TRBV11-2 and TRBJ1-2; 9 nucleotides agree with TRBD1. The CDR3 has 13 residues. Germline loops: CDR1 SGHAT, CDR2 FQNNGV. J was trimmed by 5 bases and V by 3 bases; bases with no gene match: 1. CDR3 bases: TGTGCCAGCAGCTTGGGGACAGGGTATGGCTACACCTTC. This sequence encodes CASSLGTGYGYTF.

V gene TRBV15 combines with J gene TRBJ2-7, with 9 bases identical to TRBD1. In germline, CDR1 is LNHNV, CDR2 YYDKDF (reference sequence). The trim removed 2 bases at V and 2 bases at J, leaving 4 bases unmatched. The CDR3 has 15 residues. In nucleotides, the CDR3 is TGTGCCACCAGCAGAATGGGACAGGGCACCTACGAGCAGTACTTC. Protein: CATSRMGQGTYEQYF.

This clonotype has ten or more counts. V usage is TRBV28 and J usage is TRBJ2-7; 14 bases fit TRBD2. J lost 5 bases, V lost 6 bases, and 15 bases had no gene match. The CDR3 runs 18 residues. Germline V gives CDR1 MDHEN, CDR2 SYDVKM. The CDR3 DNA follows: TGTGCCAGCAGCAGCGGACTTACTAGGGGACTAGCGGGAGACGAGCAGTACGTC. As protein: CASSSGLTRGLAGDEQYV.

This rearrangement joins TRBV9 to TRBJ1-6; D possibly corresponds to TRBD1 (5 bases). Trimming stripped 3 bases from V and 4 bases from J, with 17 bases between. The germline CDR1 and CDR2 sequences are SGDLS and YYNGEE. The length of the CDR3 is 17 residues. CDR3 sequence reads: CASSADVGVHYNSPLHF. CDR3 coding DNA: TGTGCCAGCAGCGCGGACGTGGGGGTTCATTATAATTCACCCCTCCACTTT.

This clonotype was seen many times. This chain joins TRBV10-3 and TRBJ2-3, with 7 nucleotides matching TRBD2. This CDR3 has 12 residues. Germline loops: CDR1 ENHRY, CDR2 SYGVKD. V gave up 8 bases and J gave up 4 bases; unmatched junction bases: 3. Written as DNA, the CDR3 is TGTGCCATCGCTGGGGGGGCAGATACGCAGTATTTT. Translation gives CAIAGGADTQYF.

This clonotype has at least ten counts. J is TRBJ2-2 and V is TRBV20-1; D is possibly TRBD2 (5 bases). Per the germline V gene, CDR1 is DFQATT and CDR2 is SNEGSKA (reference sequence). Trimming cost V 0 bases and J 5 bases, with 10 bases left between them. This CDR3 has 14 residues. The CDR3 bases are TGCAGTGCTAGAGATATGAGAGGGACCGGGGAGCTGTTTTTT. Its translation is CSARDMRGTGELFF.

This chain connects TRBV6-1 to TRBJ1-2; D is uncertain. This CDR3 region has 13 residues. The V and J ends lost 6 bases and 11 bases respectively, with 19 bases between them. CDR1 is MNHNS and CDR2 is SASEGT in the germline V gene. For the CDR3, the DNA is TGTGCCAGCAGAGGAGGGAACAGCGGGCGGTACACCTTC. It encodes CASRGGNSGRYTF.

This clonotype was seen repeatedly, ten times or more. The genes are TRBV20-1 and TRBJ1-1; no reliable D call. V was trimmed by 6 bases and J by 3 bases, leaving 17 bases between them. Germline V gene sequence: CDR1 DFQATT, CDR2 SNEGSKA (reference sequence). This CDR3 is 14 amino acids long. The CDR3 region has the DNA TGCAGTGCCGGCTCGTGGGGAGGTGACACTGAAGCTTTCTTT. Translated: CSAGSWGGDTEAFF.

This clonotype was detected ten times or more. The V call is TRBV28, the J call TRBJ2-1, with D perhaps matching TRBD2 (5 bases). Between the trimmed V and J ends, which lost 7 bases and 9 bases, there was a span of 13 bases. The CDR3 is 12 amino acids. Per germline, CDR1 MDHEN and CDR2 SYDVKM. In DNA form, the CDR3 reads TGTGCCAGCACCTCGAGAGGAGGTGAGCAGTTCTTC. Amino acid sequence: CASTSRGGEQFF.

This clonotype was counted only a few times. The J gene is TRBJ2-5, the V gene TRBV3-1; D is unclear. The ends were cut back, 0 bases at V and 1 base at J, with 6 bases in the middle. The CDR3 sequence is 14 residues long. CDR1 LGHDT and CDR2 YNNKEL come from the germline V gene (reference sequence). Written as DNA, the CDR3 is TGTGCCAGCAGCCAAGATAACAGCCAAGAGACCCAGTACTTC. Translated: CASSQDNSQETQYF.

This clonotype was observed a handful of times. The chain combines TRBV7-9 with TRBJ1-3, with unresolved D. This CDR3 is built from 14 residues. Germline V gene sequence: CDR1 SEHNR, CDR2 FQNEAQ (reference sequence). The germline V and J ends were trimmed by 5 bases and 4 bases, with 12 bases remaining between them. The CDR3 protein is CASSGTTKGNTIYF. The CDR3, as DNA: TGTGCCAGCAGCGGAACGACAAAGGGAAACACCATATATTTT.

This clonotype was counted many times. The chain combines TRBV2 with TRBJ2-3, with TRBD1 matching 10 bases. The ends lost 5 bases at V and 6 bases at J; junction bases unmatched: 14. This CDR3 comprises 17 residues. CDR1 and CDR2 (germline): SNHLY, FYNNEI. The CDR3 DNA is TGTGCCAGCAGTCTTATTGGCTCGGGACAGGGGACGGATACGCAGTATTTT. Its protein is CASSLIGSGQGTDTQYF.

The rearrangement links TRBV6-2 or TRBV6-3 to TRBJ1-1; 7 nucleotides align to TRBD1. The V segment lost 2 bases and the J segment 8 bases; nucleotides outside the gene matches: 5. The CDR3 extends over 13 amino acids. The germline V gene encodes CDR1 MNHEY and CDR2 SVGEGT. The CDR3 DNA sequence: TGTGCCAGCAGTTACCTGACAGGGCGGGAAGCTTTCTTT. This gives the protein CASSYLTGREAFF.

A few counts support this clonotype. A much more abundant neighbour one base away suggests this may be a read error. V is TRBV19 and J is TRBJ1-4, with a weak D call TRBD1 (6 bases). Germline V gives CDR1 LNHDA, CDR2 SQIVND (reference sequence). The germline V and J ends were trimmed by 5 bases and 4 bases, with 8 bases remaining between them. This CDR3 has 13 residues. In DNA, the CDR3 is TGTGCCAGTAGTCGGACAGTTAATGAAAAACTGTTTTTT. It specifies CASSRTVNEKLFF.

Many counts were recorded for this clonotype. The V call is TRBV6-1, the J call TRBJ2-7; a weak D match, TRBD1 (5 bases). Trimming pared 1 base from V and 0 bases from J, leaving 7 bases between. The CDR3 runs 14 residues. The germline gives CDR1 MNHNS, CDR2 SASEGT. In DNA, the CDR3 is TGTGCCAGCAGTGAAGGAAGGGGCTCCTACGAGCAGTACGTC. Its translation is CASSEGRGSYEQYV.

In this sample, this clonotype turned up many times. The chain is built from TRBV9 and TRBJ1-2, with D maybe TRBD1 (5 bases). CDR3 length: 16 amino acids. CDR1 is SGDLS, CDR2 YYNGEE, per germline. V was shortened by 3 bases and J by 7 bases, with 22 bases between the two germline ends. The chain's CDR3 is CASSAKVGAATGGYTF. For the CDR3, the DNA is TGTGCCAGCAGCGCCAAGGTAGGGGCGGCAACTGGTGGCTACACCTTC.

This clonotype was counted at least ten times. The chain recombines TRBV5-1 with TRBJ2-1; weak D call: TRBD2 (6 bases). CDR3 size: 16 residues. V lost 4 bases and J lost 4, with 18 bases in between. CDR1 is SGHRS and CDR2 is YFSETQ in the germline V gene. CDR3 region: CASSLLSGENYNEQFF. CDR3 DNA sequence: TGCGCCAGCAGCCTCTTGTCGGGAGAAAATTACAATGAGCAGTTCTTC.